A selection of T cell receptor beta chains follows, all from one sample in a study of identical twins. Via MiXCR, TCRdb re-called the 5' RACE reads, giving one row per CDR3 protein. The sample includes hundreds of thousands of distinct CDR3 sequences, 20% to 25% of them seen just once. The same sample was also used in a study of yellow fever vaccine responses in identical twins.

Sequencing was performed on CD4+ T cells sorted from blood. The receptors here all came from a woman aged 18 to 35 in good health. Each CDR3 is given with its conserved first and last residue. The order of the fields is clone size, D gene, V gene, J gene, CDR3 DNA, CDR3 protein. A D gene is named only where the DNA matches it firmly. Size is omitted from some rows. Given values are once, few, many or a class for expanded clones.

>.|.|TRBV4-1|TRBJ1-2
TGCGCCAGCAGCCGAGACCCGGCCTCCGACTATGGCTACACCTTC
CASSRDPASDYGYTF
>few|TRBD2|TRBV6-2/TRBV6-3|TRBJ2-1
TGTGCCAGCAGAGAAACTGGGACTAACTACAATGAGCAGTTCTTC
CASRETGTNYNEQFF
>.|.|TRBV2|TRBJ1-5
TGTGCCAGCAGTAGCGACGGGGTTAGCAATCAGCCCCAGCATTTT
CASSSDGVSNQPQHF
>few|.|TRBV15|TRBJ2-1
TGTGCCACCAAGTCCACAGGGACTAATGAGCAGTTCTTC
CATKSTGTNEQFF
>.|.|TRBV12-3/TRBV12-4|TRBJ1-2
TGTGCCAGCACAACTCTTACAGGGTTCGGCTATGGCTACACCTTC
CASTTLTGFGYGYTF
>.|.|TRBV5-1|TRBJ2-2
TGCGCCAGCAGCCCTGGGTGGAACACCGGGGAGCTGTTTTTT
CASSPGWNTGELFF
>.|TRBD1|TRBV7-9|TRBJ1-6
TGTGCCAGCAGCTTAGTCGTAGTGACAGGGGTTGGTTCACCCCTCCACTTT
CASSLVVVTGVGSPLHF
>.|.|TRBV12-3/TRBV12-4|TRBJ1-1
TGTGCCAGCAGTTTGGTCGCCGGGGGTGGGGCTGAAGCTTTCTTT
CASSLVAGGGAEAFF
>few|.|TRBV5-1|TRBJ2-1
TGCGCCAGCAGCTTGAACGCTGCGAGGAATGAGCAGTTCTTC
CASSLNAARNEQFF
>few|TRBD1|TRBV12-3/TRBV12-4|TRBJ1-3
TGTGCCAGCAGACCTGGGACAGTGAAGGGAAACACCATATATTTT
CASRPGTVKGNTIYF
>few|.|TRBV5-6|TRBJ2-3
TGTGCCAGCAGCTTGGAGCTCCCGGGCCCAGATACGCAGTATTTT
CASSLELPGPDTQYF
>.|.|TRBV5-8|TRBJ1-4
TGTGCCAGCAGCTCCCCAGGTTTAAATGAAAAACTGTTTTTT
CASSSPGLNEKLFF
>few|.|TRBV7-3|TRBJ1-1
TGTGCCAGCAGCTTAAATCTACCCGGGAACACTGAAGCTTTCTTT
CASSLNLPGNTEAFF
>few|TRBD2|TRBV20-1|TRBJ2-3
TGCAGTGCTAGAGATAGTGTGGGAGGGAGTACAGATACGCAGTATTTT
CSARDSVGGSTDTQYF
>.|TRBD2|TRBV28|TRBJ2-1
TGTGCCAGCCGCGGGAGCTCCTACAATGAGCAGTTCTTC
CASRGSSYNEQFF
>few|TRBD1|TRBV9|TRBJ1-2
TGTGCCAGCAGGACAACGAACAGGGGGGACAACTATGGCTACACCTTC
CASRTTNRGDNYGYTF
>few|.|TRBV5-1|TRBJ2-1
TGCGCCAGCAGCTTGGAGGTCGGACCCTACAATGAGCAGTTCTTC
CASSLEVGPYNEQFF
>once|TRBD1|TRBV20-1|TRBJ1-2
TGCAGTGCTCGAAGGGACAGGACTGAATATGGCTACACCTTC
CSARRDRTEYGYTF
>few|TRBD2|TRBV29-1|TRBJ2-1
TGCAGCGTTGAGGGGACTAGCGGGAGGTCGCAGTTCTTC
CSVEGTSGRSQFF
>few|.|TRBV4-2|TRBJ2-1
TGTGCCAGCAGCCAAGATACCCACGGGCTCTCCTACAATGAGCAGTTCTTC
CASSQDTHGLSYNEQFF
>many|.|TRBV12-3/TRBV12-4|TRBJ2-7
TGTGCCAGCAGCTTAGCCGGTTACGAGCAGTACTTC
CASSLAGYEQYF
>.|.|TRBV5-1|TRBJ2-7
TGCGCCAGCAGCTCTAGCTCGGTTTTCTCCTACGAGCAGTACTTC
CASSSSSVFSYEQYF
>few|.|TRBV20-1|TRBJ2-2
TGCAGTGCTAGAGACCTCATCACCGGGGAGCTGTTTTTT
CSARDLITGELFF
>few|TRBD1|TRBV19|TRBJ1-6
TGTGCCAGTAGTTCTGGGGACAGAGTTAATTCACCCCTCCACTTT
CASSSGDRVNSPLHF
>.|.|TRBV29-1|TRBJ2-1
TGCAGCGTTGAGGGTGCCGGGGGGCGAAGCGATGAGCAGTTCTTC
CSVEGAGGRSDEQFF
>.|.|TRBV5-8|TRBJ2-1
TGTGCCAGCAGCCATAGGGGAGACTCCTACAATGAGCAGTTCTTC
CASSHRGDSYNEQFF
>.|.|TRBV6-1|TRBJ2-2
TGTGCCAGCAGAAACCATGGTAGCCAGAACACCGGGGAGCTGTTTTTT
CASRNHGSQNTGELFF
>.|TRBD1|TRBV2|TRBJ2-1
TGTGCCAGCAGGACTCGGACAGGGTCCTACAATGAGCAGTTCTTC
CASRTRTGSYNEQFF
>many|.|TRBV12-3/TRBV12-4|TRBJ1-1
TGTGCCAGCAGCCCTCTGGGCACTGAAGCTTTCTTT
CASSPLGTEAFF
>.|TRBD2|TRBV29-1|TRBJ2-5
TGCAGCGTTGGGCGGGAGTCCTATCAAGAGACCCAGTACTTC
CSVGRESYQETQYF
>.|.|TRBV5-1|TRBJ2-7
TGCGCCAGCAGCTATGACAGATCCTACGAGCAGTACTTC
CASSYDRSYEQYF
>.|TRBD1|TRBV19|TRBJ2-5
TGTGCCAGTAGTGCGAACAGGGGGACGGAGACCCAGTACTTC
CASSANRGTETQYF
>few|TRBD1|TRBV19|TRBJ1-1
TGTGCCAGTAGTATTGGGACAGGGATGAACACTGAAGCTTTCTTT
CASSIGTGMNTEAFF
>.|.|TRBV7-8|TRBJ2-2
TGTGCCAGCAGCTTTTCGAGCGGGTTCACCGGGGAGCTGTTTTTT
CASSFSSGFTGELFF
>once|.|TRBV15|TRBJ1-3
TGTGCCACCAGCAGACAGGGGAAAGGGGACACCATATATTTT
CATSRQGKGDTIYF
>.|.|TRBV10-3|TRBJ2-3
TGTGCCATCAGTGGCGCGGCAAAGAGCACAGATACGCAGTATTTT
CAISGAAKSTDTQYF
>few|TRBD1|TRBV5-5|TRBJ1-6
TGTGCCAGCAGCTTAAAGGGGGCAGGTTCACCCCTCCACTTT
CASSLKGAGSPLHF
>few|TRBD2|TRBV4-1|TRBJ2-5
TGCGCCAGCAGCCAGACTAGCGCGGGCGCCCAAGAGACCCAGTACTTC
CASSQTSAGAQETQYF
>few|.|TRBV20-1|TRBJ1-6
TGCAGTGCTTCTCCTAGCGGTCCCAATAATTCACCCCTCCACTTT
CSASPSGPNNSPLHF
>.|TRBD1|TRBV20-1|TRBJ1-6
TGCAGTGCTAGAGATGGGACAGGGCCAAATTCACCCCTCCACTTT
CSARDGTGPNSPLHF
>many|TRBD1|TRBV7-8|TRBJ1-1
TGTGCCAGCAGCCGGGACAGGGTGAACACTGAAGCTTTCTTT
CASSRDRVNTEAFF
>few|.|TRBV28|TRBJ2-7
TGTGCCAGCAGTTTCCAGGGGTTGTACGAGCAGTACTTC
CASSFQGLYEQYF
>.|TRBD2|TRBV3-1|TRBJ2-7
TGTGCCAGCAGCCAAGATCAAGTTAGCGGGAGAGGCGGCGAGCAGTACTTC
CASSQDQVSGRGGEQYF
>.|TRBD2|TRBV7-2|TRBJ2-1
TGTGCCAGCAGCTCAGGACTAGCGGGAGGGCAGAATGAGCAGTTCTTC
CASSSGLAGGQNEQFF
>few|.|TRBV9|TRBJ1-6
TGTGCCAGCAGCCCCTGGATGGGAGTCGATTCACCCCTCCACTTT
CASSPWMGVDSPLHF
>.|TRBD1|TRBV20-1|TRBJ1-2
TGCAGTGCTAGTGGGGACAGGGTGGCCTATGGCTACACCTTC
CSASGDRVAYGYTF
>few|TRBD2|TRBV20-1|TRBJ2-7
TGCAGTGCTGGGGGACCTAGCGGACCTTCCTACGAGCAGTACTTC
CSAGGPSGPSYEQYF
>.|.|TRBV12-3/TRBV12-4|TRBJ1-1
TGTGCCAGCAGTTTCGGGCTGGCGCATAACACTGAAGCTTTCTTT
CASSFGLAHNTEAFF
>once|TRBD2|TRBV20-1|TRBJ2-6
TGCAGTGCGGGACTAGCGGGAGGAGGCACTGGGGCCAACGTCCTGACTTTC
CSAGLAGGGTGANVLTF
>once|TRBD1|TRBV12-3/TRBV12-4|TRBJ2-3
TGTGCCAGCAGTTTGGCACAGGGGGTCACAGATACGCAGTATTTT
CASSLAQGVTDTQYF
>.|.|TRBV27|TRBJ2-3
TGTGCCAGCACCAGCACTAGCACAGATACGCAGTATTTT
CASTSTSTDTQYF
>few|.|TRBV12-3/TRBV12-4|TRBJ2-6
TGTGCCAGCAGCCCTCATCCGGCTGGGGCCAACGTCCTGACTTTC
CASSPHPAGANVLTF
>.|.|TRBV28|TRBJ1-2
TGTGCCAGCGGCCCCGGGCTTCTCTGCTACACCTTC
CASGPGLLCYTF